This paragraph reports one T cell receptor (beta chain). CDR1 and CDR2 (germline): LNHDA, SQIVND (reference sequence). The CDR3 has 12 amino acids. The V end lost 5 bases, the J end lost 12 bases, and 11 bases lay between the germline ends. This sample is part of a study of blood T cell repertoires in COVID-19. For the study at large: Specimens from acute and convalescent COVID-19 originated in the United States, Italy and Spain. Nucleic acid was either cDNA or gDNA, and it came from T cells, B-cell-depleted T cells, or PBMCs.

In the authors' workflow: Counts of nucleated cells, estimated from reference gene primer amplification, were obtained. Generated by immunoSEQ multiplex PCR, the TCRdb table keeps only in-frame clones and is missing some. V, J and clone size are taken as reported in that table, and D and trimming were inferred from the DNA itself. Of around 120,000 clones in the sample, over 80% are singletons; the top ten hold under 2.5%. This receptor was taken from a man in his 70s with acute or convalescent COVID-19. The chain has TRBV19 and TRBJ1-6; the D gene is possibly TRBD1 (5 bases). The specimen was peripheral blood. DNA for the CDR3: TGTGCCAGTAGTCTCTTCCAGGGACCCCTCCACTTT. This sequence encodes CASSLFQGPLHF.